Shown below are 3 T cell receptor beta chains from a single sample sequenced in a study of blood T cells in healthy people across ages. For the second PCR, which ran for 7 to 11 cycles, a sample-barcoded 5' primer and a J-beta primer mix were used. Each CDR3 protein gets one entry after TCRdb re-called the 5' RACE reads with MiXCR. The data contain 600,000 to 1,000,000 distinct CDR3 sequences, just under 25% of them seen just once; the ten biggest clones take up roughly 3.5%. This sample also appeared in a second study, on T cells of mothers and their children.

Sequencing input: blood. These receptor sequences come from a boy aged 10-17 years in good health.

This clonotype occurred many times. This chain connects TRBV5-1 to TRBJ1-5; D gene ambiguous. The length of the CDR3 is 15 residues. Trimming removed 1 base from V and 0 bases from J, with 8 bases in between. Germline-derived CDR1 and CDR2 are SGHRS and YFSETQ. This CDR3 reads CASSLLGNSNQPQHF. The CDR3 nucleotides read TGCGCCAGCAGCTTGCTAGGGAATAGCAATCAGCCCCAGCATTTT.

In this sample, this clonotype turned up a few times. The chain links TRBV5-5 to TRBJ1-1, with D possibly TRBD1 on 6 matching bases. The CDR3 is 14 residues long. Between the trimmed V and J ends, which lost 3 bases and 3 bases, there was a span of 12 bases. Looked up from germline, CDR1 is SGHKS and CDR2 is YYEKEE (reference sequence). The CDR3: CASSWVEGDTEAFF. DNA of the CDR3: TGTGCCAGCAGCTGGGTGGAGGGGGACACTGAAGCTTTCTTT.

The V and J genes are TRBV12-3 or TRBV12-4 and TRBJ1-1; D is possibly TRBD1 (5 bases). V was trimmed by 6 bases and J by 6 bases, leaving 23 bases between them. The CDR3 runs 16 residues. The CDR3 DNA is TGTGCCAGCAGGCTAGGGAACCAGGGCCCTGCCGCTGAAGCTTTCTTT. It specifies CASRLGNQGPAAEAFF.